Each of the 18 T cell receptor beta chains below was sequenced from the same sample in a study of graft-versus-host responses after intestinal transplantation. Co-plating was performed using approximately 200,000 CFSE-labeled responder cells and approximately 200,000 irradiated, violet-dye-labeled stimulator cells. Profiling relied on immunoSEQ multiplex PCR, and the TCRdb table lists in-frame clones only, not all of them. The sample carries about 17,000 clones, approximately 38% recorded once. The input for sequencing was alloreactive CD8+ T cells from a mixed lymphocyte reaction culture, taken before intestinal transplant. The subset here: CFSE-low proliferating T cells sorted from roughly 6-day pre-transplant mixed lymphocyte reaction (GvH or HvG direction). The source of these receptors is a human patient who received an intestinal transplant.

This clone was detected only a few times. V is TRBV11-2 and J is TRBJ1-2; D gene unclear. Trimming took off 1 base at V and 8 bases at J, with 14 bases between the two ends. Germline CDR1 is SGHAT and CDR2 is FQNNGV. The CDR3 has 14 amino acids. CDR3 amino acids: CASSLGWHVGGYTF. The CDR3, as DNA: TGTGCCAGCAGCTTAGGGTGGCATGTCGGAGGCTACACCTTC.

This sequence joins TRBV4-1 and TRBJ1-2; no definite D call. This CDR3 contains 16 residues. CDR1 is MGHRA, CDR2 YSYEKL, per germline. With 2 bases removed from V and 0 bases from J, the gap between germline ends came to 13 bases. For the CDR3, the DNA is TGCGCCAGCAGCCAAAACAAGGAACGAACTAACTATGGCTACACCTTC. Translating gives CASSQNKERTNYGYTF.

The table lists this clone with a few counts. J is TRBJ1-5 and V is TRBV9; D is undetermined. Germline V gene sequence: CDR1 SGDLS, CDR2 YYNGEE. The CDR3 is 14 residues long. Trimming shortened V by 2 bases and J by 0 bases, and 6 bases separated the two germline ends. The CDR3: CASSVWDSNQPQHF. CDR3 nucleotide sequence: TGTGCCAGCAGCGTGTGGGATAGCAATCAGCCCCAGCATTTT.

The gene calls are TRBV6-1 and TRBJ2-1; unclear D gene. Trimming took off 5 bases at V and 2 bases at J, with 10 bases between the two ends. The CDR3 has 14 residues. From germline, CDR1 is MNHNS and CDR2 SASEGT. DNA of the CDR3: TGTGCCAGCAGTTCCAGTGGGCCCTACAATGAGCAGTTCTTC. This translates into CASSSSGPYNEQFF.

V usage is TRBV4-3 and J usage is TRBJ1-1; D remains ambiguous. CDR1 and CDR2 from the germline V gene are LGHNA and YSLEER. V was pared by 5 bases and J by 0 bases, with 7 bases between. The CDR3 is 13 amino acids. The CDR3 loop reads CASSDLVNTEAFF. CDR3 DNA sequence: TGCGCCAGCAGCGACCTGGTGAACACTGAAGCTTTCTTT.

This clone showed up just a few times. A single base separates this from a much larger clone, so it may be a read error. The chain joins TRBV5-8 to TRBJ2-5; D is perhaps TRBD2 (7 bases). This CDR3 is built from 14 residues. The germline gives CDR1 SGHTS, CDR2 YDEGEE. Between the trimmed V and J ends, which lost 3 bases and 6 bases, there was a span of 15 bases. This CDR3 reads CASSSRWGGKTQYF. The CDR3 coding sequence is TGTGCCAGCAGCTCCCGGTGGGGGGGCAAGACCCAGTACTTC.

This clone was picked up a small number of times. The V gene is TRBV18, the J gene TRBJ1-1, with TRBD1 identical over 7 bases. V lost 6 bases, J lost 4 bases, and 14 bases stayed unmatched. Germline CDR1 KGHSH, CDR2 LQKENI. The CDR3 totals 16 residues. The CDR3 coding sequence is TGTGCCAGCTCCCCCAAAACTAGGGGGCGTCCCACTGAAGCTTTCTTT. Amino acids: CASSPKTRGRPTEAFF.

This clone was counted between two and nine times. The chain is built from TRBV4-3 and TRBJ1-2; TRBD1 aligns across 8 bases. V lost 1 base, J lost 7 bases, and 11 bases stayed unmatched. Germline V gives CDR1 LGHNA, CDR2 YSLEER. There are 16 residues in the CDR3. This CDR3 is CASSQVGTGPVIGYTF. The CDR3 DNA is TGCGCCAGCAGCCAAGTTGGGACAGGACCGGTTATTGGCTACACCTTC.

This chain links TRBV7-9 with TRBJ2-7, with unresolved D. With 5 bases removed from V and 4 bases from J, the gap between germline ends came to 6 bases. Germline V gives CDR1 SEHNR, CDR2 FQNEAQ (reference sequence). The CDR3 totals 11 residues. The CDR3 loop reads CASSQAYEQYF. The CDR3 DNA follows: TGTGCCAGCAGCCAGGCGTACGAGCAGTACTTC.

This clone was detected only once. CDR3 bases: TGTGCCACCAGCAGGTTGCGGGACAACACAGATACGCAGTATTTT. Translating gives CATSRLRDNTDTQYF. This chain joins TRBV15 and TRBJ2-3; possibly TRBD1 or TRBD2 for D (6 bases each). V gave up 3 bases and J gave up 2 bases, with 12 bases separating them. CDR1 LNHNV and CDR2 YYDKDF come from the germline V gene (reference sequence). The CDR3 spans 15 residues.

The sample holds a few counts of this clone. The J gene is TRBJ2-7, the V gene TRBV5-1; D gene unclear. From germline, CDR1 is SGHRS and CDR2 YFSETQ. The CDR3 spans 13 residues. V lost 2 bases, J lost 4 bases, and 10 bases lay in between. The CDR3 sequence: CASSLTDTYEQYF. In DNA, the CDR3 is TGCGCCAGCAGCTTAACCGACACGTACGAGCAGTACTTC. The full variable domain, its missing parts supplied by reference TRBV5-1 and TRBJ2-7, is KAGVTQTPRYLIKTRGQQVTLSCSPISGHRSVSWYQQTPGQGLQFLFEYFSETQRNKGNFPGRFSGRQFSNSRSEMNVSTLELGDSALYLCASSLTDTYEQYFGPGTRLTVT.

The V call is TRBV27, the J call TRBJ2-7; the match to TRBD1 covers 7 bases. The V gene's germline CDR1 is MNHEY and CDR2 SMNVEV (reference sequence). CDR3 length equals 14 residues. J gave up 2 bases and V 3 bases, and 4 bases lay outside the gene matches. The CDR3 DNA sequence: TGTGCCAGCAGTTTTGCAGGGGGAGCCTACGAGCAGTACTTC. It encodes CASSFAGGAYEQYF.

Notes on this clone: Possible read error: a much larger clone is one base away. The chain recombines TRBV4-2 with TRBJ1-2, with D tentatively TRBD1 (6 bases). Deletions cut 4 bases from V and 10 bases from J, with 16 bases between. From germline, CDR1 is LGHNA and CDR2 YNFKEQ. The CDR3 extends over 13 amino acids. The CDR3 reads CASSPEQGSDYTF. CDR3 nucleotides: TGTGCCAGCAGCCCCGAGCAGGGGAGCGACTACACCTTC.

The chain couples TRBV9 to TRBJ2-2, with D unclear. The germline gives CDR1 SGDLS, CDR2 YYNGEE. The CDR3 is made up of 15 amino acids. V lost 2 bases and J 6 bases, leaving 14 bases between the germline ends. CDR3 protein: CASSVWVRNPGELFF. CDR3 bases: TGTGCCAGCAGCGTGTGGGTAAGAAATCCCGGGGAGCTGTTTTTT.

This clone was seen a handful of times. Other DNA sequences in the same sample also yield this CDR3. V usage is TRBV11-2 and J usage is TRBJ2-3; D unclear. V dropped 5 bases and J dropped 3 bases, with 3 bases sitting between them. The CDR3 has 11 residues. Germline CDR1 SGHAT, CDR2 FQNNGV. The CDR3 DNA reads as TGTGCCAGCAGCGTAACAGATACGCAGTATTTT. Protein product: CASSVTDTQYF.

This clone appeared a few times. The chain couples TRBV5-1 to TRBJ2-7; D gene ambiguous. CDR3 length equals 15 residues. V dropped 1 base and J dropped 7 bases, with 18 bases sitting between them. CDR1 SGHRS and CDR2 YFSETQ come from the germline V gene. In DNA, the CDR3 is TGCGCCAGCAGCTTGACGGTAACAACAAAGTGGGAGCAGTACTTC. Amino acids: CASSLTVTTKWEQYF.

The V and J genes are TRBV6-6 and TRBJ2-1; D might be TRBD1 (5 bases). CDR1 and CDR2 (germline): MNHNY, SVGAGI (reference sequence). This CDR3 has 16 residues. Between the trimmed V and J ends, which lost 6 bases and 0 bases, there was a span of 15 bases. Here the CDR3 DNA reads TGTGCCAGCAGCCCTCGACAGCTGAGCTCCTACAATGAGCAGTTCTTC. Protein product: CASSPRQLSSYNEQFF.

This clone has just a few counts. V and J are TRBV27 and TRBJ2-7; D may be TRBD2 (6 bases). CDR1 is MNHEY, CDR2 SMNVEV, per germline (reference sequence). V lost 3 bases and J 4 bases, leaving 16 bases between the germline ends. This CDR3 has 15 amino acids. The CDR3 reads CASSFGALGLYEQYF. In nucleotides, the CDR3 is TGTGCCAGCAGTTTCGGGGCACTGGGACTTTACGAGCAGTACTTC.